This entry lists 24 T cell receptor beta chains sequenced from one sample in a study of blood T cells in healthy people across ages. The use of a sample-barcoded 5' primer and a J-beta primer mix characterized a second PCR of about 6 to 12 cycles. TCRdb reprocessed the 5' RACE reads via MiXCR and lists one record per CDR3 protein. The sample shows around 2 million distinct CDR3 sequences, 30% to 40% of them seen only once. What was sequenced was blood. The receptor set was obtained from a human donor in good health.

This chain connects TRBV28 to TRBJ2-5; D is ambiguous. The length of the CDR3 is 11 residues. Trimming stripped 5 bases from V and 11 bases from J, with 12 bases between. Germline-derived CDR1 and CDR2 are MDHEN and SYDVKM. CDR3 protein: CASSVDFEQYF. The CDR3 DNA is TGTGCCAGCAGTGTCGACTTTGAGCAGTACTTC.

This clonotype appeared a few times. This rearrangement joins TRBV7-2 to TRBJ2-1; the match to TRBD1 covers 10 bases. Germline V CDR1 and CDR2: SGHTA, FQGNSA. With V trimmed by 6 bases and J by 7 bases, 9 bases remained unmatched. The CDR3 consists of 15 residues. CDR3 sequence (DNA): TGTGCCAGCAGAGCGCCGGGACAGGGGTGGAATGAGCAGTTCTTC. This codes for CASRAPGQGWNEQFF. Together with reference TRBV7-2 and TRBJ2-1, the CDR3 gives the full variable domain: GAGVSQSPSNKVTEKGKDVELRCDPISGHTALYWYRQSLGQGLEFLIYFQGNSAPDKSGLPSDRFSAERTGGSVSTLTIQRTQQEDSAVYLCASRAPGQGWNEQFFGPGTRLTVL.

The chain is built from TRBV5-1 and TRBJ1-3; TRBD1 might be the D (5 bases). Looked up from germline, CDR1 is SGHRS and CDR2 is YFSETQ. V lost 6 bases to trimming and J lost 2 bases, with 9 bases between them. This CDR3 has 13 amino acids. The CDR3 here is CASTRDPGNTIYF. The CDR3, as DNA: TGCGCCAGCACTCGGGACCCTGGAAACACCATATATTTT.

The gene calls are TRBV29-1 and TRBJ2-7, with 7 positions matching TRBD2. There are 14 residues in the CDR3. After removal of 7 bases from V and 0 bases from J, the junction contained 9 bases not matched to a gene. Germline lookup yields CDR1 SQVTM and CDR2 ANQGSEA. This CDR3 is CSAKAGPISYEQYF. DNA for the CDR3: TGCAGCGCCAAAGCGGGACCGATCTCCTACGAGCAGTACTTC.

This clonotype occurred many times. The chain's CDR3 is CASTPGLAKNIQYF. Written as DNA, the CDR3 is TGTGCCAGCACACCGGGACTAGCCAAAAACATTCAGTACTTC. This chain connects TRBV3-1 to TRBJ2-4, with a tentative D call TRBD2 (6 bases). V was pared by 7 bases and J by 0 bases, with 10 bases between. The CDR3 is made up of 14 amino acids. CDR1 is LGHDT, CDR2 YNNKEL, per germline (reference sequence).

This clonotype came up a few times. V and J are TRBV7-2 and TRBJ2-1; 11 nucleotides line up with TRBD2. The CDR3 consists of 16 residues. V lost 5 bases to trimming and J lost 6 bases; unmatched junction nucleotides: 9. Germline CDR1 and CDR2: SGHTA and FQGNSA. The CDR3 spells CASSRRLAGTLNEQFF. Here the CDR3 DNA reads TGTGCCAGCAGCCGGAGACTAGCGGGGACCCTCAATGAGCAGTTCTTC.

This chain connects TRBV27 to TRBJ1-1; D is perhaps TRBD1 (5 bases). Germline V gives CDR1 MNHEY, CDR2 SMNVEV (reference sequence). With 5 bases removed from V and 1 base from J, the gap between germline ends came to 17 bases. The length of the CDR3 is 16 residues. CDR3 residues: CASSIREGLGNTEAFF. In nucleotides, the CDR3 is TGTGCCAGCAGTATCAGGGAGGGGTTGGGGAACACTGAAGCTTTCTTT.

This chain joins TRBV6-2 or TRBV6-3 and TRBJ2-5, with D possibly TRBD1 on 6 matching bases. The CDR3 loop spans 13 amino acids. The germline CDR1 and CDR2 sequences are MNHEY and SVGEGT. V lost 4 bases and J lost 8, with 14 bases in between. The CDR3 sequence is CASSWLTGDTQYF. In nucleotides, the CDR3 is TGTGCCAGCAGTTGGCTGACAGGAGATACCCAGTACTTC.

The chain employs TRBV21-1 and TRBJ2-1; TRBD1, as called in the table, went unchecked against the DNA. TRBV21-1 is a listed pseudogene. The CDR3 length is 16 residues. The CDR3 DNA reads as TGTGCCAGCGGACTCCAGACAGGGGAAAGGAAGAATGAGCAGTTCTTC. This gives the protein CASGLQTGERKNEQFF.

This sequence joins TRBV15 and TRBJ1-1; the D is unclear. This CDR3 comprises 15 residues. Germline V gene data show CDR1 as LNHNV and CDR2 as YYDKDF (reference sequence). V lost 5 bases and J 0 bases, leaving 13 bases between the germline ends. As DNA, the CDR3 is TGTGCCACCAGCTCCCCACTTCGGTTGAACACTGAAGCTTTCTTT. It yields the protein CATSSPLRLNTEAFF.

V and J are TRBV7-9 and TRBJ1-5; TRBD1 might be the D (5 bases). The CDR3 sequence is 15 residues long. Germline V gene lookup returns CDR1 SEHNR and CDR2 FQNEAQ (reference sequence). V was trimmed by 5 bases and J by 4 bases, leaving 15 bases between them. As DNA, the CDR3 is TGTGCCAGCAGCCGGGGCGGGACTAAAAATCAGCCCCAGCATTTT. Translated, it gives CASSRGGTKNQPQHF.

This clonotype was recorded a few times. The chain links TRBV25-1 to TRBJ1-6, with 8 bases aligning to TRBD1. The junction had 5 bases not matched to a gene; V was cut back by 5 bases and J by 8 bases. Looked up from germline, CDR1 is MGHDK and CDR2 is SYGVNS. The CDR3 runs 14 residues. The CDR3, as DNA: TGTGCCAGCAGTTTGGGACAGGCATATTCACCCCTCCACTTT. Translation: CASSLGQAYSPLHF.

The chain uses TRBV4-2 and TRBJ1-4; D perhaps matches TRBD1 (6 bases). The CDR3 has 17 residues. The germline V and J ends were trimmed by 0 bases and 6 bases, with 17 bases remaining between them. In germline, CDR1 is LGHNA, CDR2 YNFKEQ. In DNA form, the CDR3 reads TGTGCCAGCAGCCAAGATGGAAATCAGGGGCCCTATGAAAAACTGTTTTTT. The encoded protein is CASSQDGNQGPYEKLFF.

This clonotype was observed a handful of times. This chain links TRBV5-1 with TRBJ2-3; TRBD1 matches at 7 bases. This CDR3 contains 16 residues. Unmatched junction bases numbered 6, after V lost 0 bases and J lost 2 bases. From germline, CDR1 is SGHRS and CDR2 YFSETQ. CDR3 amino acids: CASSLEQGGATDTQYF. CDR3 DNA sequence: TGCGCCAGCAGCTTGGAGCAAGGGGGCGCCACAGATACGCAGTATTTT.

V and J are TRBV7-2 and TRBJ1-3; D gene uncertain. CDR1 and CDR2 (germline): SGHTA, FQGNSA. The CDR3 extends over 14 amino acids. V was shortened by 6 bases and J by 5 bases, with 14 bases between the two germline ends. The CDR3, as DNA: TGTGCCAGCAGGCCCGGGTCTCAAAGAAACACCATATATTTT. Amino acids: CASRPGSQRNTIYF. Filled out from reference TRBV7-2 and TRBJ1-3, the complete variable domain reads GAGVSQSPSNKVTEKGKDVELRCDPISGHTALYWYRQSLGQGLEFLIYFQGNSAPDKSGLPSDRFSAERTGGSVSTLTIQRTQQEDSAVYLCASRPGSQRNTIYFGEGSWLTVV.

The V gene is TRBV7-2, the J gene TRBJ2-1, with D perhaps assigned TRBD1 or TRBD2 (5 bases each). The germline CDR1 and CDR2 sequences are SGHTA and FQGNSA. This CDR3 is 16 amino acids long. V was pared by 10 bases and J by 0 bases, with 19 bases between. The CDR3 DNA follows: TGTGCCACATTAAGCGACGGGGCGGGCTCCTACAATGAGCAGTTCTTC. Protein sequence: CATLSDGAGSYNEQFF.

The chain couples TRBV5-6 to TRBJ2-1, with a possible D match to TRBD2 (6 bases). Trimming shortened V by 4 bases and J by 10 bases, and 21 bases separated the two germline ends. CDR3 length: 15 amino acids. Germline assignment: CDR1 SGHDT and CDR2 YYEEEE. The CDR3 here is CASSIDPLLGREQFF. DNA of the CDR3: TGTGCCAGCAGCATAGACCCACTACTAGGGAGGGAGCAGTTCTTC.

This clonotype has only a few counts. The chain carries TRBV4-3 and TRBJ2-3, with TRBD2 as a possible D gene (6 bases). Germline V gene lookup returns CDR1 LGHNA and CDR2 YSLEER. Trimming removed 0 bases from V and 6 bases from J, with 19 bases in between. The CDR3 runs to 17 residues. The DNA for the CDR3 is TGCGCCAGCAGCCAAGAACGGTTATCACTAGCCTCCGATACGCAGTATTTT. Translating gives CASSQERLSLASDTQYF.

This clonotype showed up just a few times. The rearrangement joins TRBV7-8 to TRBJ2-1; unclear D gene. Germline V gene sequence: CDR1 SGHVS, CDR2 FQNEAQ. This CDR3 contains 14 residues. The V and J ends lost 1 base and 9 bases respectively, with 13 bases between them. CDR3 nucleotides: TGTGCCAGCAGCTTAGGTCAGCTCCCCGCTGAGCAGTTCTTC. Its translation is CASSLGQLPAEQFF.

The chain uses TRBV20-1 and TRBJ2-7, with D maybe TRBD2 (6 bases). This CDR3 spans 16 amino acids. Trimming stripped 0 bases from V and 0 bases from J, with 15 bases between. Germline loops: CDR1 DFQATT, CDR2 SNEGSKA (reference sequence). The CDR3 DNA is TGCAGTGCTAGAGATCGCGCGGGGACGCACTCCTACGAGCAGTACTTC. Translation gives CSARDRAGTHSYEQYF.

This clonotype was detected many times. This rearrangement joins TRBV4-1 to TRBJ2-7; TRBD2 matches 7 bases. The germline V gene encodes CDR1 MGHRA and CDR2 YSYEKL. V trimming: 0 bases; J trimming: 2 bases; junction bases outside the gene matches: 7. The CDR3 has 16 residues. This CDR3 reads CASSQDLVAGTYEQYF. CDR3 in DNA: TGCGCCAGCAGCCAAGATTTGGTAGCGGGCACCTACGAGCAGTACTTC.

This sequence joins TRBV20-1 and TRBJ2-3, with D hard to call. Germline CDR1 is DFQATT and CDR2 is SNEGSKA (reference sequence). This CDR3 has 15 residues. Trimming removed 3 bases at V and 2 bases at J, with 15 bases between. The CDR3 coding sequence is TGCAGTGCTAGCGGGCCGACCCCCAACACAGATACGCAGTATTTT. Translating gives CSASGPTPNTDTQYF.

This clonotype came up a few times. The J gene is TRBJ1-1, the V gene TRBV29-1; maybe TRBD1 (6 bases). The CDR3 is made up of 13 amino acids. The germline V gene has CDR1 SQVTM and CDR2 ANQGSEA. The germline V and J ends were trimmed by 6 bases and 1 base, with 12 bases remaining between them. As DNA, the CDR3 is TGCAGCGTCCAGGGGCTAGAGAACACTGAAGCTTTCTTT. Protein sequence: CSVQGLENTEAFF. The full variable domain, in which reference TRBV29-1 and TRBJ1-1 provide the parts outside the CDR3, is SAVISQKPSRDICQRGTSLTIQCQVDSQVTMMFWYRQQPGQSLTLIATANQGSEATYESGFVIDKFPISRPNLTFSTLTVSNMSPEDSSIYLCSVQGLENTEAFFGQGTRLTVV.

The rearrangement joins TRBV4-1 to TRBJ2-7; no definite D call. CDR1 and CDR2 from the germline V gene are MGHRA and YSYEKL. The V end lost 1 base, the J end lost 3 bases, and 16 bases lay between the germline ends. There are 16 residues in the CDR3. This CDR3 is CASSQVVLAGVYEQYF. DNA for the CDR3: TGCGCCAGCAGCCAAGTTGTTTTGGCAGGCGTCTACGAGCAGTACTTC.